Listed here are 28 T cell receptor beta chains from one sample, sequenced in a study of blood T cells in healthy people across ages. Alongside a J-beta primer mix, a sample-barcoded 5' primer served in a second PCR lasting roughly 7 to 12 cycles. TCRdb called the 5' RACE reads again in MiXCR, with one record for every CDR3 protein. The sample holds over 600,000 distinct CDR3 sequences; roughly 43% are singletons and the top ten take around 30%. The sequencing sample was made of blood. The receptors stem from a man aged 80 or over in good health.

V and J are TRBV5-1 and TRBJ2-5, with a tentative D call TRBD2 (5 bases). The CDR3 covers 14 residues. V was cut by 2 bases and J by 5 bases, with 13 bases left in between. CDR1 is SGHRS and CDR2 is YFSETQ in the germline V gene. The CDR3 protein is CASSLRGMGETQYF. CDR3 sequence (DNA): TGCGCCAGCAGCTTAAGAGGGATGGGGGAGACCCAGTACTTC.

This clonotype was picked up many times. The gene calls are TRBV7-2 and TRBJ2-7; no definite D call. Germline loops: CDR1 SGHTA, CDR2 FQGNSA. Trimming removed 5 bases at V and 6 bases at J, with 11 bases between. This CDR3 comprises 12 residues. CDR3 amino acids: CASSPSFGEQYF. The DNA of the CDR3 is TGTGCCAGCAGCCCCTCTTTCGGCGAGCAGTACTTC.

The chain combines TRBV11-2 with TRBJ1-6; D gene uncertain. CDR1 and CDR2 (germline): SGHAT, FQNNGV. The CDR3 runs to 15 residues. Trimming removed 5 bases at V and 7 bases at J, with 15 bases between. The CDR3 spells CASSPLLALNSPLHF. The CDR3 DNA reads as TGTGCCAGCAGCCCCCTTTTGGCTTTGAATTCACCCCTCCACTTT.

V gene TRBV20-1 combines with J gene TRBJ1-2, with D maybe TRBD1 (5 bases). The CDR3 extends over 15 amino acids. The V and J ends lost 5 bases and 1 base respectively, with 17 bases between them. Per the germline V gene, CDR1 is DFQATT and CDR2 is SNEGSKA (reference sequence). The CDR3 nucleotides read TGCAGTGCTTCACCCAGGGAGGGGCGTAACTATGGCTACACCTTC. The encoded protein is CSASPREGRNYGYTF.

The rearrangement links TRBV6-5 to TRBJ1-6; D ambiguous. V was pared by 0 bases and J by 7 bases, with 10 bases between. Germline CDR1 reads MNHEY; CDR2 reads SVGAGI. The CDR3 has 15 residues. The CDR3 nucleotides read TGTGCCAGCAGTTACTCAGGCCGGGCCAATTCACCCCTCCACTTT. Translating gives CASSYSGRANSPLHF.

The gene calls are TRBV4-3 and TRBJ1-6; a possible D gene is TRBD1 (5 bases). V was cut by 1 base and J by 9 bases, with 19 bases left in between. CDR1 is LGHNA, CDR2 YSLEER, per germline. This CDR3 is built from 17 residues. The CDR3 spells CASSQAAGSRSSSPLHF. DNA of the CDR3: TGCGCCAGCAGCCAAGCAGCAGGGAGTCGTTCATCTTCACCCCTCCACTTT.

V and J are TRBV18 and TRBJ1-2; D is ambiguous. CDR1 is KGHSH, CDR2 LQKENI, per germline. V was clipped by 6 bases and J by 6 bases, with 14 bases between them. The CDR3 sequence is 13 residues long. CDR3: CASSSSIANGYTF. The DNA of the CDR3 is TGTGCCAGCTCTTCCTCAATCGCAAATGGCTACACCTTC.

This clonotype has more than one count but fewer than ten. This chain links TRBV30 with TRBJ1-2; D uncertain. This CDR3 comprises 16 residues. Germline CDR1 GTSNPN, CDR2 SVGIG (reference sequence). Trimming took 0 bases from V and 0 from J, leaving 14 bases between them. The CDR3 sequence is CAWSVKIAEANYGYTF. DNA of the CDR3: TGTGCCTGGAGTGTAAAGATCGCGGAAGCTAACTATGGCTACACCTTC.

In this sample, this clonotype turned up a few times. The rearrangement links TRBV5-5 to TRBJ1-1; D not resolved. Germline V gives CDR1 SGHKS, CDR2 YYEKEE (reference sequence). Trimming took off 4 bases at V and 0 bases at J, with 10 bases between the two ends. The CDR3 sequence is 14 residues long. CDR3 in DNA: TGTGCCAGCAGCCCTGCCGCAATGAACACTGAAGCTTTCTTT. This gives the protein CASSPAAMNTEAFF.

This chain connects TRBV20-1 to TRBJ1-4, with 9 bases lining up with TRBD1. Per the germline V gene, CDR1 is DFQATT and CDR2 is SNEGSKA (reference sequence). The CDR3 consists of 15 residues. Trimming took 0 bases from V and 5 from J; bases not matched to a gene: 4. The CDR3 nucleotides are TGCAGTGCTAGAGATCAAGGACAGGGGAATGAAAAACTGTTTTTT. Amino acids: CSARDQGQGNEKLFF.

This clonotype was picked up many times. CDR3: CSASGGSIQETQYF. Here the CDR3 DNA reads TGCAGTGCTAGTGGTGGCTCAATACAAGAGACCCAGTACTTC. This chain uses TRBV20-1 with TRBJ2-5; D remains ambiguous. Germline V gene lookup returns CDR1 DFQATT and CDR2 SNEGSKA (reference sequence). Between the trimmed V and J ends, which lost 3 bases and 2 bases, there was a span of 13 bases. The length of the CDR3 is 14 residues.

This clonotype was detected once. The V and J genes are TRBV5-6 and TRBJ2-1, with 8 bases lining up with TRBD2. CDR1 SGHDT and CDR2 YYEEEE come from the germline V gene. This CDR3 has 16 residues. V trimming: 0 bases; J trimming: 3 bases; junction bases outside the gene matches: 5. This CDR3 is CASSLAALADYNEQFF. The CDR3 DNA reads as TGTGCCAGCAGCTTGGCGGCACTAGCGGACTACAATGAGCAGTTCTTC.

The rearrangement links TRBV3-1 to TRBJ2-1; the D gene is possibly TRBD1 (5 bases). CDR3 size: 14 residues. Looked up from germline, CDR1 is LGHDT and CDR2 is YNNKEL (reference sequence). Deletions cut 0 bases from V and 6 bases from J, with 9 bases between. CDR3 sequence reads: CASSQDPGCNEQFF. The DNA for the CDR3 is TGTGCCAGCAGCCAAGATCCAGGGTGCAATGAGCAGTTCTTC.

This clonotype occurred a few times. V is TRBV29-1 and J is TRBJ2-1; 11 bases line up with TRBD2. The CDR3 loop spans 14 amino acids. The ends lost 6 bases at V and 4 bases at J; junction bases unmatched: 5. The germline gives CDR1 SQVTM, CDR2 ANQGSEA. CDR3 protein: CSVVLAGDYNEQFF. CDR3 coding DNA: TGCAGCGTAGTACTAGCGGGAGATTACAATGAGCAGTTCTTC.

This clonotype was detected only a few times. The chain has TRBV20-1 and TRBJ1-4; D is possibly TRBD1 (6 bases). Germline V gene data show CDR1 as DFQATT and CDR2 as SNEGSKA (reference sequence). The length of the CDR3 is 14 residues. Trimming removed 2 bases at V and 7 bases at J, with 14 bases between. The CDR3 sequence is CSARTTGRGEKLFF. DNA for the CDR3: TGCAGTGCTAGAACAACAGGGAGGGGTGAAAAACTGTTTTTT.

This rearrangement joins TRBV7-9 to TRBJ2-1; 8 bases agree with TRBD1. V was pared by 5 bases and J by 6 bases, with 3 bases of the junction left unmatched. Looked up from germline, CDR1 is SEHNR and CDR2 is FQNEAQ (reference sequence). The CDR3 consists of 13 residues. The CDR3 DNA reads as TGTGCCAGCAGCCCGACAGGGGCCAATGAGCAGTTCTTC. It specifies CASSPTGANEQFF.

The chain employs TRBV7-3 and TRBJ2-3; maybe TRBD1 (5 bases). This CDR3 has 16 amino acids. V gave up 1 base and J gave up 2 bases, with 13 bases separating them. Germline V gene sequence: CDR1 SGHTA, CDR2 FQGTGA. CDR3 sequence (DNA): TGTGCCAGCAGCTTAAGGCCCCGACAGACCACAGATACGCAGTATTTT. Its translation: CASSLRPRQTTDTQYF.

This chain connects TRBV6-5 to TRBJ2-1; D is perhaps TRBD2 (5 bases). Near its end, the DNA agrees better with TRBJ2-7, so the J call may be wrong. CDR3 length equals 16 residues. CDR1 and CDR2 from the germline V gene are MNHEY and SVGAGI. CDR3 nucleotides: TGTGCCAGCAGCCGGGGAGCACGGGTATTATACAATGAGCAGTACTTC. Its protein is CASSRGARVLYNEQYF.

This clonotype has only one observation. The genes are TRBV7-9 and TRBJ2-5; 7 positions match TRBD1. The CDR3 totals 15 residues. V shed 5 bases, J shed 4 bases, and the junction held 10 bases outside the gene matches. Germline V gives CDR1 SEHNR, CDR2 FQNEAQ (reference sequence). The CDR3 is CASSRDRELPETQYF. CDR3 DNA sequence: TGTGCCAGCAGCCGCGACAGGGAGCTTCCAGAGACCCAGTACTTC. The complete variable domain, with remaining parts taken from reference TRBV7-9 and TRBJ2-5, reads DTGVSQNPRHKITKRGQNVTFRCDPISEHNRLYWYRQTLGQGPEFLTYFQNEAQLEKSRLLSDRFSAERPKGSFSTLEIQRTEQGDSAMYLCASSRDRELPETQYFGPGTRLLVL.

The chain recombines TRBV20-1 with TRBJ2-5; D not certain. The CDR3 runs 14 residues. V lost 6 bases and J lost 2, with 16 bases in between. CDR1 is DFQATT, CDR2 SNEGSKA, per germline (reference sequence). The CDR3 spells CSASETPSQETQYF. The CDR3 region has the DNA TGCAGTGCCTCCGAGACTCCGTCTCAAGAGACCCAGTACTTC.

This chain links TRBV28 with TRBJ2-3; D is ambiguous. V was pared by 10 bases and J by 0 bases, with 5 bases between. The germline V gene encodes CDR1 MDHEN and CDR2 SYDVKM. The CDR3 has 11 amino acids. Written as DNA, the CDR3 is TGTGCCAACAAGAGCACAGATACGCAGTATTTT. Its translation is CANKSTDTQYF.

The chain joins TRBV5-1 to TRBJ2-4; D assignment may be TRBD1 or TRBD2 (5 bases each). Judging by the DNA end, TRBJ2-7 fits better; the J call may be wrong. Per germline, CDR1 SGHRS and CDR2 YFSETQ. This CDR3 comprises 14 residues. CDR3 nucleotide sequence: TGCGCCAGCAGGACCGGGACCACTAACTACGAGCAGTACTTC. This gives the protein CASRTGTTNYEQYF.

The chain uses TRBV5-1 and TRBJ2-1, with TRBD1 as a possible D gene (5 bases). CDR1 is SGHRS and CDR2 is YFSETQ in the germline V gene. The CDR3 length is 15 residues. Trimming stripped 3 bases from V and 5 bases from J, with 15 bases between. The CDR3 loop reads CASSSGLPTHNEQFF. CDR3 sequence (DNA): TGCGCCAGCAGCTCAGGGTTGCCCACACACAATGAGCAGTTCTTC.

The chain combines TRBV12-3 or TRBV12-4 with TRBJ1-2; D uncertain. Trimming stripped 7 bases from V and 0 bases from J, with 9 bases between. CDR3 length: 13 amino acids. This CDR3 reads CASNRPPNYGYTF. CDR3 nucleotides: TGTGCCAGCAATCGTCCTCCTAACTATGGCTACACCTTC.

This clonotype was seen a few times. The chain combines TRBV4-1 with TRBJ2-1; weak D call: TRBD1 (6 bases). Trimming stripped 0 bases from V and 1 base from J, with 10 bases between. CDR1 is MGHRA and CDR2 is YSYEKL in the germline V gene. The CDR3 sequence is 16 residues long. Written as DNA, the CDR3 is TGCGCCAGCAGCCAAGATCGCGACAGGTCCTACAATGAGCAGTTCTTC. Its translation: CASSQDRDRSYNEQFF.

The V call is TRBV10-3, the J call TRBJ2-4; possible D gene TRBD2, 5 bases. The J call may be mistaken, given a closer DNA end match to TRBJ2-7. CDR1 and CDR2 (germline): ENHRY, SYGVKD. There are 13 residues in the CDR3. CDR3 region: CAISGRGAYEQYF. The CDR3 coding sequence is TGTGCCATCAGTGGACGGGGAGCCTACGAGCAGTACTTC.

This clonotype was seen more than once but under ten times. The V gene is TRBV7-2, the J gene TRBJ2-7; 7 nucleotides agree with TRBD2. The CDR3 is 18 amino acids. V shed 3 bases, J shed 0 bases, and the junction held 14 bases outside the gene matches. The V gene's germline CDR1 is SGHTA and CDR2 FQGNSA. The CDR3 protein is CASSFQFTRGDSSYEQYF. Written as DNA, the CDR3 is TGTGCCAGCAGCTTCCAATTCACCCGGGGGGATAGCTCCTACGAGCAGTACTTC.

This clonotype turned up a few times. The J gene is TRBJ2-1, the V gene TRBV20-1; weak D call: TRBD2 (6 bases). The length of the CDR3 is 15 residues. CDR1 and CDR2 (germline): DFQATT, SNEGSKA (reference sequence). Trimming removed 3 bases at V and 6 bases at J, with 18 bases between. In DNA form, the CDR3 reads TGCAGTGCTAGGGAAGCGGGCCTTAGGGGCAATGAGCAGTTCTTC. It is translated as CSAREAGLRGNEQFF.